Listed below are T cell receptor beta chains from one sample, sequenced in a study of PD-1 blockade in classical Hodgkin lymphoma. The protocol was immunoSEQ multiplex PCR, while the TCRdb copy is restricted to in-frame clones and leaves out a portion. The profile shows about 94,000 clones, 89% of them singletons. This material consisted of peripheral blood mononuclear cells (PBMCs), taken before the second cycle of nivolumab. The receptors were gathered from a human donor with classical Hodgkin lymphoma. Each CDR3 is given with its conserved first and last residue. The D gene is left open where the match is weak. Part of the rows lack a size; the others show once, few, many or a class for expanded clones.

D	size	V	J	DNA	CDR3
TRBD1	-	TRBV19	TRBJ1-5	TGTGCCAGTAGTTTGACAGGGGGAAATCAGCCCCAGCATTTT	CASSLTGGNQPQHF
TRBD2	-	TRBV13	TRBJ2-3	TGTGCCAGCTCGGGGGGGGCCCTGGCCACAGATACGCAGTATTTT	CASSGGALATDTQYF
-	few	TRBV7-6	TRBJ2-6	TGTGCCAGCAGCTTAGAGTTCTCTGGGGCCAACGTCCTGACTTTC	CASSLEFSGANVLTF
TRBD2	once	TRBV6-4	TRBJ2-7	TGTGCCAGCAGTGATCGGGGGGAGAGGGGTTTTTCCTACGAGCAGTACTTC	CASSDRGERGFSYEQYF
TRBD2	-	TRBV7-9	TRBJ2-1	TGTGCCAGCAGCCCCGCTGGCGGGGGATCTTACAATGAGCAGTTCTTC	CASSPAGGGSYNEQFF
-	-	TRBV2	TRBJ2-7	TGTGCCAGCAGTGAAGCGCTCAGGGGCCTGTACTTC	CASSEALRGLYF
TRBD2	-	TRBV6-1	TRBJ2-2	TGTGCCAGCAGTGAAGCGGAGCGGGAGGTGAACACCGGGGAGCTGTTTTTT	CASSEAEREVNTGELFF
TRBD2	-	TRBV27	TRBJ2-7	TGTGCCAGCAGTTTATCCGGCGGGAGTATCGCCTACGAGCAGTACTTC	CASSLSGGSIAYEQYF
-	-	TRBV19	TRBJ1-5	TGTGCCAGTAGTATGGGTAGTGGCCAGCCCCAGCATTTT	CASSMGSGQPQHF
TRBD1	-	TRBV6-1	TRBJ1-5	TGTGCCAGCAGTGAGACAGGGGGCGACCAGCCCCAGCATTTT	CASSETGGDQPQHF
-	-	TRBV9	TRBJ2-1	TGTGCCAGCAGCGTACCGGGAAGTAATGAGCAGTTCTTC	CASSVPGSNEQFF
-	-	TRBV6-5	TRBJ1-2	TGTGCCAGCAGTTCGCCTTTGGGGGGCTGGGGCTACACCTTC	CASSSPLGGWGYTF
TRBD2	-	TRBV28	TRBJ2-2	TGTGCCAGCAGTTTACGAGGGTTAGCGGGGATCGGGGAGCTGTTTTTT	CASSLRGLAGIGELFF
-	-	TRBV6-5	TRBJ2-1	TGTGCCAGCAGTTACAGTAGGGGCTCCTACAATGAGCAGTTCTTC	CASSYSRGSYNEQFF
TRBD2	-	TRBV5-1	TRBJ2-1	TGCGCCAGCAGCCCGACTAGCGGGAGCCTCAATGAGCAGTTCTTC	CASSPTSGSLNEQFF
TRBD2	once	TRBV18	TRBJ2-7	TGTGCCAGCTCACCCCCCCGCGGGAGGGTGTACGAGCAGTACTTC	CASSPPRGRVYEQYF
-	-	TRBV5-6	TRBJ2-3	TGTGCCAGCAGCTTGGGGGCTCCAGATACGCAGTATTTT	CASSLGAPDTQYF
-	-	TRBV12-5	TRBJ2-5	TGTGCTAGTGGTTTGACCCCCTCCCCCTACCAAGAGACCCAGTACTTC	CASGLTPSPYQETQYF
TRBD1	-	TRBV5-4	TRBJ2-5	TGTGCCAGCAGCTACGGGGCGGGACAGGGCTACCAAGAGACCCAGTACTTC	CASSYGAGQGYQETQYF
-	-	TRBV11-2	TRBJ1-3	TGTGCCAGCAGCTTAGGACTCCGGGACGGACTACGGGGTGGAAACACCATATATTTT	CASSLGLRDGLRGGNTIYF
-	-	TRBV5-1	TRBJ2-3	TGCGCCAGCAGCTTGAAGGGCACAGATACGCAGTATTTT	CASSLKGTDTQYF
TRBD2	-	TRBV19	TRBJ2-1	TGTGCCAGTAGTATTAACGGGACTAGCGGGAGGGCCAGGTATGAGCAGTTCTTC	CASSINGTSGRARYEQFF
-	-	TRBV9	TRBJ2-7	TGTGCCAGCGGGGACGGTTCCTACGAGCAGTACTTC	CASGDGSYEQYF
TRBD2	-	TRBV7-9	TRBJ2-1	TGTGCCAGCAGCGAAAGCGGGAGCTGGGAGCAGTTCTTC	CASSESGSWEQFF